These 27 T cell receptor beta chains were sequenced from one sample in a study of coeliac disease. Libraries were prepared by immunoSEQ multiplex PCR; TCRdb keeps only in-frame clonotypes and omits some of them. The repertoire consists of roughly 5,300 clones, with approximately 54% occurring once and the leading ten covering 6.5%. The sequenced sample was intraepithelial lymphocytes from the gut. The source of these receptors is a woman in her twenties or thirties with active celiac disease.

V and J are TRBV11-1 and TRBJ2-7; 10 bases align to TRBD1. Germline-derived CDR1 and CDR2 are SGHAT and FQDESV (reference sequence). This CDR3 has 14 residues. J was trimmed by 2 bases and V by 5 bases; bases with no gene match: 3. The DNA for the CDR3 is TGTGCCAGCAGCCTCGGACAGGGGGCCTACGAGCAGTACTTC. Protein sequence: CASSLGQGAYEQYF.

This clone counts as medium-sized. The V gene is TRBV10-3, the J gene TRBJ1-3; 11 bases fit TRBD1. CDR1 is ENHRY and CDR2 is SYGVKD in the germline V gene. The ends lost 3 bases at V and 1 base at J; junction bases unmatched: 5. The CDR3 has 17 amino acids. CDR3 nucleotide sequence: TGTGCCATCAGTGATCCCGGACAGGGGGCTTCTGGAAACACCATATATTTT. It specifies CAISDPGQGASGNTIYF.

This clone was observed a few times. The chain joins TRBV19 to TRBJ2-4; D might be TRBD1 (6 bases). The germline V gene has CDR1 LNHDA and CDR2 SQIVND (reference sequence). V dropped 1 base and J dropped 6 bases, with 13 bases sitting between them. The CDR3 loop spans 15 amino acids. DNA for the CDR3: TGTGCCAGTAGTATAGGCCACAGGGAAATAAACATTCAGTACTTC. Protein product: CASSIGHREINIQYF.

In this sample, this clone turned up many times. The chain couples TRBV6-1 to TRBJ1-1; the match to TRBD1 covers 9 bases. In germline, CDR1 is MNHNS, CDR2 SASEGT. The V segment lost 5 bases and the J segment 4 bases; nucleotides outside the gene matches: 5. The CDR3 spans 14 residues. The CDR3 region is CASSSTDRGTEAFF. CDR3 sequence (DNA): TGTGCCAGCAGTTCCACGGACAGGGGCACTGAAGCTTTCTTT.

This rearrangement joins TRBV4-2 to TRBJ2-3; D not certain. The CDR3 contains 16 residues. V lost 0 bases and J lost 2, with 12 bases in between. Germline V gene sequence: CDR1 LGHNA, CDR2 YNFKEQ. CDR3: CASSQDFLLNTDTQYF. The CDR3 DNA sequence: TGTGCCAGCAGCCAAGATTTTTTACTCAACACAGATACGCAGTATTTT.

The rearrangement uses TRBV2 and TRBJ2-1; tentatively, D is TRBD1 (5 bases). Germline values: CDR1 SNHLY, CDR2 FYNNEI. Trimming left V 7 bases short and J 2 bases short, with 12 bases between. This CDR3 contains 14 residues. The CDR3 loop reads CASTLWGTYNEQFF. CDR3 nucleotides: TGTGCCAGCACCCTATGGGGCACCTACAATGAGCAGTTCTTC.

The chain couples TRBV27 to TRBJ2-5, with 7 bases fitting TRBD1. This CDR3 comprises 16 residues. CDR1 is MNHEY and CDR2 is SMNVEV in the germline V gene (reference sequence). V lost 6 bases, J lost 3 bases, and 13 bases stayed unmatched. The CDR3 spells CASSVRKTGREETQYF. CDR3 DNA: TGTGCCAGCAGCGTCAGGAAGACAGGGCGGGAAGAGACCCAGTACTTC.

The chain carries TRBV5-4 and TRBJ1-1; a weak D match, TRBD1 (5 bases). The germline V gene has CDR1 SGHNT and CDR2 YYREEE (reference sequence). The CDR3 covers 14 residues. The V end lost 2 bases, the J end lost 3 bases, and 11 bases lay between the germline ends. CDR3 sequence: CASSLGVLDTEAFF. CDR3 nucleotide sequence: TGTGCCAGCAGCTTAGGGGTTCTCGACACTGAAGCTTTCTTT.

The V and J genes are TRBV18 and TRBJ2-1, with 10 bases identical to TRBD1. This CDR3 region has 15 residues. V gave up 4 bases and J gave up 4 bases; unmatched junction bases: 4. The germline gives CDR1 KGHSH, CDR2 LQKENI. The CDR3 is CASSLGQGLYNEQFF. The CDR3 region has the DNA TGTGCCAGCTCACTGGGACAGGGGTTATACAATGAGCAGTTCTTC.

The chain recombines TRBV30 with TRBJ1-1; 9 nucleotides line up with TRBD1. The germline gives CDR1 GTSNPN, CDR2 SVGIG (reference sequence). Trimming cost V 3 bases and J 4 bases; bases outside gene matches: 6. This CDR3 has 14 residues. CDR3: CAWRKGQGSTEAFF. CDR3 bases: TGTGCCTGGAGAAAGGGACAGGGAAGCACTGAAGCTTTCTTT.

The V call is TRBV28, the J call TRBJ1-1; D might be TRBD1 (5 bases). Germline loops: CDR1 MDHEN, CDR2 SYDVKM. V shed 4 bases and J shed 2 bases, with 11 bases lying between them. This CDR3 region has 14 residues. CDR3 sequence (DNA): TGTGCCAGCAGTTCGGCCAGGGAAAACACTGAAGCTTTCTTT. It yields the protein CASSSARENTEAFF.

This clone was found a few times. This sequence joins TRBV30 and TRBJ2-5; D perhaps matches TRBD1 (6 bases). Germline CDR1 reads GTSNPN; CDR2 reads SVGIG (reference sequence). This CDR3 is built from 12 residues. Trimming left V 4 bases short and J 9 bases short, with 15 bases between. Here the CDR3 DNA reads TGTGCCTGGACGGACAGCCGCTATCCCCAGTACTTC. It is translated as CAWTDSRYPQYF.

This clone was detected a few times. The chain employs TRBV29-1 and TRBJ1-2; 7 nucleotides align to TRBD1. The germline CDR1 and CDR2 sequences are SQVTM and ANQGSEA. With V trimmed by 4 bases and J by 8 bases, 16 bases remained unmatched. The CDR3 is made up of 15 amino acids. This chain's CDR3 is CSVGTLIRQGYGYTF. CDR3 DNA sequence: TGCAGCGTTGGGACCCTTATCCGACAGGGTTACGGCTACACCTTC.

This clone was observed a handful of times. A read error may produce the germline difference seen at one junction end. This rearrangement joins TRBV7-7 to TRBJ2-2, with 8 bases aligning to TRBD1. Germline V gene data show CDR1 as SSHAT and CDR2 as FNYEAQ (reference sequence). CDR3 length equals 15 residues. This chain's CDR3 is CASSPDRANTGELFF. CDR3 nucleotide sequence: TGTGCTAGCAGCCCGGACAGGGCGAACACCGGGGAGCTGTTTTTT.

The rearrangement links TRBV28 to TRBJ1-1; 8 nucleotides line up with TRBD1. This CDR3 contains 15 residues. V lost 6 bases to trimming and J lost 4 bases; unmatched junction nucleotides: 10. CDR1 and CDR2 from the germline V gene are MDHEN and SYDVKM. The CDR3 loop reads CASRRPGGGGTEAFF. As DNA, the CDR3 is TGTGCCAGCAGACGACCAGGGGGCGGGGGCACTGAAGCTTTCTTT.

The V and J genes are TRBV7-9 and TRBJ1-4, with 7 bases aligning to TRBD1. Trimming at V came to 2 bases and at J to 4 bases, leaving 7 bases not matched to a gene. This CDR3 region has 16 residues. From germline, CDR1 is SEHNR and CDR2 FQNEAQ (reference sequence). CDR3 DNA sequence: TGTGCCAGCAGCTTATCGTGGGGACAGATTAATGAAAAACTGTTTTTT. Its protein is CASSLSWGQINEKLFF.

J is TRBJ1-3 and V is TRBV19; weak D call: TRBD1 (5 bases). CDR1 and CDR2 from the germline V gene are LNHDA and SQIVND (reference sequence). V lost 5 bases and J lost 0, with 20 bases in between. The CDR3 spans 18 residues. The CDR3 loop is CASSLDVGPKSSGNTIYF. In DNA, the CDR3 is TGTGCCAGTAGTTTGGACGTGGGGCCTAAGTCCTCTGGAAACACCATATATTTT.

In this sample, this clone turned up a few times. The chain employs TRBV5-4 and TRBJ1-2; D is unresolved. This CDR3 is built from 12 residues. The V gene lost 4 bases and the J gene lost 3 bases, with 7 bases spanning the gap. Germline assignment: CDR1 SGHNT and CDR2 YYREEE (reference sequence). CDR3 residues: CASSPRDYGYTF. The CDR3 region has the DNA TGTGCCAGCAGCCCCCGGGACTATGGCTACACCTTC.

The V gene is TRBV6-5, the J gene TRBJ1-1; tentative D call: TRBD1 (5 bases). The germline V gene encodes CDR1 MNHEY and CDR2 SVGAGI. V was clipped by 7 bases and J by 2 bases, with 14 bases between them. There are 14 residues in the CDR3. CDR3 DNA: TGTGCCAGCAAACTATGGAGGGGAAACACTGAAGCTTTCTTT. Protein sequence: CASKLWRGNTEAFF.

V is TRBV6-5 and J is TRBJ2-3; possible D gene TRBD2, 5 bases. The CDR3 spans 14 residues. V gave up 9 bases and J gave up 1 base, with 14 bases separating them. Germline assignment: CDR1 MNHEY and CDR2 SVGAGI. CDR3 amino acids: CARALALGTDTQYF. CDR3 nucleotide sequence: TGTGCCAGAGCCCTAGCTTTGGGCACAGATACGCAGTATTTT.

This clone was recorded a few times. The gene calls are TRBV6-5 and TRBJ1-6, with D tentatively TRBD1 (6 bases). Germline lookup yields CDR1 MNHEY and CDR2 SVGAGI. Trimming took 2 bases from V and 5 from J, leaving 13 bases between them. The CDR3 contains 16 residues. DNA of the CDR3: TGTGCCAGCAGTTACCTCGGACAGATAGATAATTCACCCCTCCACTTT. Translated, it gives CASSYLGQIDNSPLHF.

This clone is classed as medium-sized. The chain employs TRBV4-1 and TRBJ2-7, with a possible D match to TRBD2 (6 bases). This CDR3 region has 15 residues. Between the trimmed V and J ends, which lost 1 base and 2 bases, there was a span of 12 bases. Germline loops: CDR1 MGHRA, CDR2 YSYEKL. CDR3 sequence (DNA): TGCGCCAGCAGCCAAGTCCCCGGGGGAACCTACGAGCAGTACTTC. Protein product: CASSQVPGGTYEQYF.

J is TRBJ1-2 and V is TRBV4-1; D is perhaps TRBD1 (5 bases). The V gene lost 1 base and the J gene lost 3 bases, with 12 bases spanning the gap. The CDR3 sequence is 15 residues long. CDR1 MGHRA and CDR2 YSYEKL come from the germline V gene. The CDR3 DNA sequence: TGCGCCAGCAGCCAAGTAGCCAGGGCGGACTATGGCTACACCTTC. It codes for CASSQVARADYGYTF.

The gene calls are TRBV6-8 and TRBJ1-3; D is uncertain. Germline V gene sequence: CDR1 MNHGY, CDR2 SAAAGT. Trimming left V 3 bases short and J 0 bases short, with 9 bases between. CDR3 length equals 15 residues. This chain's CDR3 is CASSYEPYSGNTIYF. CDR3 DNA: TGTGCCAGCAGTTATGAGCCGTACTCTGGAAACACCATATATTTT.

The chain combines TRBV5-8 with TRBJ2-3; 7 nucleotides align to TRBD2. Per the germline V gene, CDR1 is SGHTS and CDR2 is YDEGEE. V was pared by 0 bases and J by 3 bases, with 1 base of the junction left unmatched. The CDR3 length is 14 residues. The CDR3 is CASSLGTRTDTQYF. Here the CDR3 DNA reads TGTGCCAGCAGCTTGGGGACTAGGACAGATACGCAGTATTTT.

The chain employs TRBV30 and TRBJ2-2; D might be TRBD2 (6 bases). The V end lost 2 bases, the J end lost 6 bases, and 13 bases lay between the germline ends. Germline CDR1 and CDR2: GTSNPN and SVGIG (reference sequence). The CDR3 extends over 14 amino acids. The CDR3 DNA is TGTGCCTGGAGTTCGGAGGGAAGGGCCGGGGAGCTGTTTTTT. Encoded protein: CAWSSEGRAGELFF. The full variable domain, in which reference TRBV30 and TRBJ2-2 provide the parts outside the CDR3, is SQTIHQWPATLVQPVGSPLSLECTVEGTSNPNLYWYRQAAGRGLQLLFYSVGIGQISSEVPQNLSASRPQDRQFILSSKKLLLSDSGFYLCAWSSEGRAGELFFGEGSRLTVL.

The rearrangement uses TRBV4-3 and TRBJ2-1, with D possibly being TRBD2 (5 bases). Looked up from germline, CDR1 is LGHNA and CDR2 is YSLEER. The V end lost 6 bases, the J end lost 7 bases, and 16 bases lay between the germline ends. The CDR3 length is 14 residues. The CDR3: CASSPTEVVNEQFF. Here the CDR3 DNA reads TGCGCCAGCAGTCCTACGGAGGTTGTTAATGAGCAGTTCTTC.